The 5 T cell receptor beta chains presented below share a single source sample, sequenced in a study of blood T cell repertoires in COVID-19. Assay: immunoSEQ multiplex PCR; the TCRdb copy retains only in-frame clones and omits some. The sample yields 230,000 or so clones, just over 85% seen once. The sequenced sample consisted of PBMCs or T cells enriched from blood (not recorded which). These receptors were taken from a woman between 35 and 50 years old with acute COVID-19.

This chain joins TRBV4-3 and TRBJ1-2; 8 nucleotides match TRBD1. J gave up 8 bases and V 0 bases, and 5 bases lay outside the gene matches. Germline V gene sequence: CDR1 LGHNA, CDR2 YSLEER. The CDR3 covers 14 residues. CDR3 region: CASSQDQGARGYTF. CDR3 DNA: TGCGCCAGCAGCCAAGACCAGGGGGCGCGGGGCTACACCTTC.

The rearrangement uses TRBV9 and TRBJ2-5; D is ambiguous. The CDR3 has 14 amino acids. Germline V gene sequence: CDR1 SGDLS, CDR2 YYNGEE. V lost 4 bases to trimming and J lost 1 base, with 11 bases between them. The DNA of the CDR3 is TGTGCCAGCAGCCCCTTCCGGAGCCAAGAGACCCAGTACTTC. It codes for CASSPFRSQETQYF.

This clone appeared a single time. The gene calls are TRBV16 and TRBJ1-4; D remains ambiguous. The germline V and J ends were trimmed by 1 base and 4 bases, with 13 bases remaining between them. This CDR3 contains 16 residues. Germline-derived CDR1 and CDR2 are KGHSY and FQNENV. This CDR3 is CASSQYPRPDNEKLFF. In nucleotides, the CDR3 is TGTGCCAGCAGCCAATACCCTAGGCCTGATAATGAAAAACTGTTTTTT.

Comments on this clone: Other DNA sequences in this specimen translate into the identical CDR3. V and J are TRBV5-1 and TRBJ1-1; D not resolved. With 0 bases removed from V and 1 base from J, the gap between germline ends came to 7 bases. Germline CDR1 and CDR2: SGHRS and YFSETQ. The CDR3 extends over 14 amino acids. The CDR3 region is CASSLGGGNTEAFF. CDR3 in DNA: TGCGCCAGCAGCTTGGGCGGTGGGAACACTGAAGCTTTCTTT.

This chain joins TRBV18 and TRBJ2-3; D might be TRBD2 (6 bases). V was shortened by 2 bases and J by 3 bases, with 12 bases between the two germline ends. Germline CDR1 and CDR2: KGHSH and LQKENI. CDR3 length equals 15 residues. CDR3 nucleotide sequence: TGTGCCAGCTCACCATGGGACTCCATTACAGATACGCAGTATTTT. It translates to CASSPWDSITDTQYF.